This is a list of T cell receptor beta chains from one sample in a study of shared clonotypes between healthy human individuals. Data came from immunoSEQ multiplex PCR; TCRdb stores just in-frame clones and leaves some out. The table records about 2.4 million clones, roughly 93% of them present only once. The sequenced material came from naive CD4+ T cells from PBMCs. The receptors shown here come from a man aged 18 to 30 in good health. Some clones in this sample may be carry-over from other donors' samples. The CDR3 runs from the conserved cysteine through the conserved F or W. A D gene is named only where the DNA matches it firmly. Expanded clones are given a class, and other clones once, few, many or no size at all.

clone size	D gene	V gene	J gene	CDR3 protein	CDR3 DNA
-	-	TRBV6-5	TRBJ1-3	CASSRGGVGNTIYF	TGTGCCAGCAGCAGAGGGGGTGTCGGAAACACCATATATTTT
-	TRBD1	TRBV5-1	TRBJ2-7	CASSLSTGGAYEQYF	TGCGCCAGCAGCTTATCGACAGGGGGCGCCTACGAGCAGTACTTC
-	-	TRBV7-3	TRBJ2-5	CASSFGQPQETQYF	TGTGCCAGCAGCTTTGGACAACCCCAAGAGACCCAGTACTTC
-	-	TRBV5-6	TRBJ2-7	CASSSGRREEQYF	TGTGCCAGCAGCTCTGGACGACGGGAGGAGCAGTACTTC
-	-	TRBV5-1	TRBJ2-3	CASSSAHGTDTQYF	TGCGCCAGCAGCTCGGCCCATGGCACAGATACGCAGTATTTT
-	-	TRBV29-1	TRBJ1-2	CGVEESTGPWGYTF	TGCGGCGTTGAAGAGAGTACAGGGCCTTGGGGCTACACCTTC
-	TRBD1	TRBV28	TRBJ1-2	CASSYRTGYGYTF	TGTGCCAGCAGTTACCGGACAGGCTATGGCTACACCTTC
-	-	TRBV29-1	TRBJ2-6	CSVDDSRGANVLTF	TGCAGCGTTGACGACTCGAGGGGGGCCAACGTCCTGACTTTC
-	-	TRBV7-3	TRBJ2-5	CASSTTPQETQYF	TGTGCCAGCAGCACCACCCCCCAAGAGACCCAGTACTTC
-	-	TRBV30	TRBJ1-1	CAWSGGAAGEAFF	TGTGCCTGGTCCGGTGGGGCGGCGGGGGAAGCTTTCTTT
-	-	TRBV23-1	TRBJ2-7	CASSQSPRENGEQYF	TGCGCCAGCAGTCAATCCCCCAGGGAAAATGGCGAGCAGTACTTC
few	-	TRBV28	TRBJ1-2	CASSLTGNYGYTF	TGTGCCAGCAGTTTAACAGGGAACTATGGCTACACCTTC
-	TRBD1	TRBV4-1	TRBJ2-5	CASSQDNRGETQYF	TGCGCCAGCAGCCAAGATAACAGGGGGGAGACCCAGTACTTC
once	-	TRBV18	TRBJ2-7	CASSTLSYEQYF	TGTGCCAGCTCAACTTTGTCCTACGAGCAGTACTTC
-	TRBD1	TRBV28	TRBJ2-5	CASSRWDRKETQYF	TGTGCCAGCAGTCGATGGGACAGAAAAGAGACCCAGTACTTC
-	TRBD1	TRBV7-8	TRBJ2-7	CASSFWDRNYEQYF	TGTGCCAGCAGCTTTTGGGACAGAAACTACGAGCAGTACTTC
-	TRBD2	TRBV9	TRBJ2-3	CASSVASGSTDTQYF	TGTGCCAGCAGCGTGGCTAGCGGAAGCACAGATACGCAGTATTTT
-	TRBD2	TRBV9	TRBJ2-7	CASSVAPGTSGRGRSSYEQYF	TGTGCCAGCAGCGTAGCCCCTGGGACTAGCGGGAGAGGTCGTAGCTCCTACGAGCAGTACTTC
-	-	TRBV7-3	TRBJ2-6	CASSLTALGGANVLTF	TGTGCCAGCAGCTTAACGGCCCTGGGTGGGGCCAACGTCCTGACTTTC
-	-	TRBV28	TRBJ1-2	CASSLTGPGGPGYGYTF	TGTGCCAGCAGTTTAACGGGACCGGGAGGTCCGGGCTATGGCTACACCTTC
-	-	TRBV2	TRBJ2-5	CASRDQLTGDF	TGTGCCAGCAGAGACCAACTGACCGGGGACTTC
-	-	TRBV7-2	TRBJ1-2	CASSPAAIKLRYTF	TGTGCCAGCAGCCCGGCGGCTATCAAGCTTCGCTACACCTTC
-	-	TRBV27	TRBJ2-5	CASSPSLRRSGETQYF	TGTGCCAGCAGCCCAAGCCTCCGGCGGAGTGGTGAGACCCAGTACTTC
-	-	TRBV7-2	TRBJ1-2	CASSLAPGHTADGYTF	TGTGCCAGCAGCTTAGCTCCGGGACACACAGCGGATGGCTACACCTTC
-	-	TRBV6-5	TRBJ2-1	CASSSRELDYNEQFF	TGTGCCAGCAGCAGCCGAGAACTAGATTACAATGAGCAGTTCTTC
-	-	TRBV28	TRBJ2-7	CASNPRKGRYEQYF	TGTGCCAGCAACCCCAGGAAGGGAAGGTACGAGCAGTACTTC
-	-	TRBV5-1	TRBJ2-2	CASSLGPPNTGELFF	TGCGCCAGCAGCTTGGGGCCACCAAACACCGGGGAGCTGTTTTTT
-	-	TRBV10-3	TRBJ1-1	CAISVGVNTEAFF	TGTGCCATCAGTGTAGGGGTGAACACTGAAGCTTTCTTT
-	TRBD1	TRBV4-1	TRBJ2-5	CASSPQGAGIETQYF	TGCGCCAGCAGCCCCCAGGGGGCTGGGATAGAGACCCAGTACTTC
-	-	TRBV7-2	TRBJ2-1	CASSSPKRVNEQFF	TGTGCCAGCAGCTCCCCGAAGAGGGTCAATGAGCAGTTCTTC
-	TRBD1	TRBV18	TRBJ2-6	CASSLYRGDKANVLTF	TGTGCCAGCTCACTTTACAGGGGGGATAAGGCCAACGTCCTGACTTTC
-	-	TRBV28	TRBJ2-7	CASSLVDEQYF	TGTGCCAGCAGTTTGGTGGACGAGCAGTACTTC
-	TRBD2	TRBV19	TRBJ2-5	CASSSSGSSETQYF	TGTGCCAGTAGCTCTAGCGGGAGTAGCGAGACCCAGTACTTC